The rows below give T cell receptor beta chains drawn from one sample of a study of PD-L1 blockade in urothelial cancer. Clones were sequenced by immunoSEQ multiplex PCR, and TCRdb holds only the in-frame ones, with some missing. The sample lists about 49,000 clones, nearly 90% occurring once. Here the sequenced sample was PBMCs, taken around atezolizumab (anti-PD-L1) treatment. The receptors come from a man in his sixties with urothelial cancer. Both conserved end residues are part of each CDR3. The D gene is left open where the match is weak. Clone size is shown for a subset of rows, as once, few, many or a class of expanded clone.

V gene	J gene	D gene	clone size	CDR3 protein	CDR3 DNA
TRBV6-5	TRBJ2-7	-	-	CASSYSRWSEQYF	TGTGCCAGCAGTTACTCGCGTTGGTCCGAGCAGTACTTC
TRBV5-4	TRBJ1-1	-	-	CASGSRGTRQPEAFF	TGTGCCAGCGGGTCTCGGGGAACCCGGCAACCTGAAGCTTTCTTT
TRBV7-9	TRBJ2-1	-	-	CATLGGGRDNEQFF	TGTGCCACTCTGGGGGGGGGCCGGGACAATGAGCAGTTCTTC
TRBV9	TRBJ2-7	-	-	CASSDRVGGEQYF	TGTGCCAGCAGCGACAGGGTCGGTGGCGAGCAGTACTTC
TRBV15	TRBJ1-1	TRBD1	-	CATSSDRGLGTEAFF	TGTGCCACCAGCAGCGACAGGGGGCTCGGGACTGAAGCTTTCTTT
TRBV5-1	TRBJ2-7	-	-	CASSFSGNPTYEQYF	TGCGCCAGCAGCTTTAGCGGAAACCCAACCTACGAGCAGTACTTC
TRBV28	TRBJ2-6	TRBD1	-	CASGGTGDSSGANVLTF	TGTGCCAGCGGGGGGACAGGGGATAGCTCTGGGGCCAACGTCCTGACTTTC
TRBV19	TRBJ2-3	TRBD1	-	CASSIQGVRADTQYF	TGTGCCAGTAGTATACAGGGGGTTAGGGCAGATACGCAGTATTTT
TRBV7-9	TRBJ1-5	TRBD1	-	CASSSTDRGPSNQPQHF	TGTGCCAGCAGCTCGACGGACAGGGGGCCAAGCAATCAGCCCCAGCATTTT
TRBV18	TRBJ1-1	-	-	CASSPWRGAEAFF	TGTGCCAGCTCACCATGGAGAGGAGCTGAAGCTTTCTTT
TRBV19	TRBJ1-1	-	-	CASSISPPGTEAFF	TGTGCCAGTAGTATATCGCCCCCCGGCACTGAAGCTTTCTTT
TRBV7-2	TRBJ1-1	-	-	CASSLVGGNTEAFF	TGTGCCAGCAGCTTAGTAGGAGGGAACACTGAAGCTTTCTTT
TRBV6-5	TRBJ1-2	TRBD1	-	CASSYTWTGGAGYTF	TGTGCCAGCAGTTACACGTGGACAGGGGGCGCGGGCTACACCTTC
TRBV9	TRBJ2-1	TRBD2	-	CASSELAGGDNEQFF	TGTGCCAGCAGCGAGTTAGCGGGGGGGGACAATGAGCAGTTCTTC
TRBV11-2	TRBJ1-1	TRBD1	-	CASSPAQGAWSRGTEAFF	TGTGCCAGCAGCCCGGCACAGGGGGCGTGGAGTCGTGGCACTGAAGCTTTCTTT
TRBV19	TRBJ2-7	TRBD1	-	CASSMRRQGDEQYF	TGTGCCAGTAGTATGAGGCGACAGGGGGACGAGCAGTACTTC
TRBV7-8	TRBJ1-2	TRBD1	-	CASSLLQGASGYTF	TGTGCCAGCAGCTTATTACAGGGGGCGAGTGGCTACACCTTC
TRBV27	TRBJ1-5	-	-	CASSSSRVQPQHF	TGTGCCAGCAGCAGCAGTCGGGTCCAGCCCCAGCATTTT
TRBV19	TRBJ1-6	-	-	CATRRERGSPLHF	TGTGCCACTAGGAGGGAACGTGGATCACCCCTCCACTTT
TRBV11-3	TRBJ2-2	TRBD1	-	CASSRDRAAGELFF	TGTGCCAGCAGCCGAGACAGGGCGGCCGGGGAGCTGTTTTTT
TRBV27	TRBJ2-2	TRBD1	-	CASRGTGGATGELFF	TGTGCCAGCAGGGGGACAGGGGGGGCCACCGGGGAGCTGTTTTTT
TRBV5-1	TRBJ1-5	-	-	CASSLVPDQPQHF	TGCGCCAGCAGCTTGGTCCCAGATCAGCCCCAGCATTTT
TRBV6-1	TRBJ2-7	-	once	CASSAAVIIVYEQYF	TGTGCCAGCAGTGCTGCGGTAATTATAGTCTACGAGCAGTACTTC
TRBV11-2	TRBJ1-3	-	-	CASSLVIGGGHGNTIYF	TGTGCCAGCAGCTTAGTGATTGGCGGGGGGCATGGAAACACCATATATTTT
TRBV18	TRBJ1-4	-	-	CASSPFQADEKLFF	TGTGCCAGCTCACCATTCCAGGCAGATGAAAAACTGTTTTTT
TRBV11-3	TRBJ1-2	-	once	CASSFDSSYGYTF	TGTGCCAGCAGCTTTGACAGTAGCTATGGCTACACCTTC
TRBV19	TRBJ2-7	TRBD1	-	CASSIGQGIGYEQYF	TGTGCCAGTAGTATAGGACAGGGAATCGGTTACGAGCAGTACTTC
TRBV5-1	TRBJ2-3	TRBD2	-	CASSLRGLAGGTDTQYF	TGCGCCAGCAGCTTAAGGGGACTAGCGGGGGGTACAGATACGCAGTATTTT
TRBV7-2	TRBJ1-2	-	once	CASSSGGGDYGYTF	TGTGCCAGCAGCTCGGGCGGGGGAGACTATGGCTACACCTTC
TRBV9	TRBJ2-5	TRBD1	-	CASSVAGQGRETQYF	TGTGCCAGCAGCGTCGCGGGACAGGGGAGAGAGACCCAGTACTTC
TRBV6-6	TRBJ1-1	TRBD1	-	CASSYSTGDAFF	TGTGCCAGCAGTTACTCGACAGGGGACGCTTTCTTT
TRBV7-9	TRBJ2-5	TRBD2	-	CASSSGGKTQYF	TGTGCCAGCAGCTCCGGGGGGAAGACCCAGTACTTC
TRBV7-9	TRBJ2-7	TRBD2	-	CASSRMGLAGEDEQYF	TGTGCCAGCAGCCGGATGGGACTAGCGGGGGAGGACGAGCAGTACTTC
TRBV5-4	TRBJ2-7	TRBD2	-	CASSSGLAGGPYEQYF	TGTGCCAGCAGCTCGGGACTAGCGGGGGGTCCCTACGAGCAGTACTTC
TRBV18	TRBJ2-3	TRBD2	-	CASTTSGGADTQYF	TGTGCCAGCACGACTAGCGGGGGGGCCGATACGCAGTATTTT
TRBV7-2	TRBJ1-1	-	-	CASSSGRGYEAFF	TGTGCCTCCTCATCGGGGAGGGGGTACGAAGCTTTCTTT
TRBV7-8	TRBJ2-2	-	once	CASSLGTHNTGELFF	TGTGCCAGCAGCCTCGGGACACATAACACCGGGGAGCTGTTTTTT
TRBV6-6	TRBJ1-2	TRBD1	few	CASSQGGSYGYTF	TGTGCCAGCAGTCAGGGGGGTAGCTATGGCTACACCTTC
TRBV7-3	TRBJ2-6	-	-	CASSSGGGDSVANVLTF	TGTGCCAGCAGCTCCGGGGGTGGTGATAGTGTAGCCAACGTCCTGACTTTC
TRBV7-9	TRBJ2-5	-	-	CASSRLQTEAQYF	TGTGCCAGCAGCCGACTCCAGACAGAGGCCCAGTACTTC
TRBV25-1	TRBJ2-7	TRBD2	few	CASSDAGDWYEQYF	TGTGCCAGCAGTGACGCGGGGGACTGGTACGAGCAGTACTTC
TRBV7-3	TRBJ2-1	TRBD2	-	CASSLDLAGGLHEQFF	TGTGCCAGCAGCTTAGATCTAGCGGGGGGGCTCCATGAGCAGTTCTTC
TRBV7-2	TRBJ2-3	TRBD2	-	CASSLMSSGGLTDTQYF	TGTGCCAGCAGCTTAATGTCTAGCGGGGGACTAACAGATACGCAGTATTTT